The 31 T cell receptor beta chains below were found in one sample sequenced in a study of T cells in Graves' hyperthyroidism and ophthalmopathy (dated by TCRdb to about 2019). Receptor amplification or capture employed multiplex PCR. Sequencing instrument: Illumina HiSeq 2000. TCR beta CDR3 regions were amplified from RNA transcripts. The first round of RT-PCR for the TCR CDR3 was performed with the HTBI primer set and the Qiagen OneStep RT-PCR kit. TCRdb reprocessing: public reads trimmed at Q25 with fastp, clones called with MiXCR, in-frame beta chains kept. For every CDR3 protein sequence, its rows merge into one entry that carries the most common genes and DNA. The sample yields more than 350,000 distinct CDR3 sequences; approximately 15% were counted once. Approximately 29% of the sample is held by the ten biggest clonotypes. The specimen sequenced was blood. These receptors were obtained from a woman under 40 with Graves' hyperthyroidism.

In its sample, this clonotype was seen a few times. The V gene is TRBV27, the J gene TRBJ1-1; D remains unclear. Germline values: CDR1 MNHEY, CDR2 SMNVEV (reference sequence). V dropped 1 base and J dropped 1 base, with 10 bases sitting between them. The CDR3 is 15 amino acids. CDR3 protein: CASSLLGGPNTEAFF. The CDR3 region has the DNA TGTGCCAGCAGTTTATTAGGCGGGCCGAACACTGAAGCTTTCTTT.

V usage is TRBV3-1 and J usage is TRBJ1-3; D gene uncertain. This CDR3 has 12 residues. Germline CDR1 and CDR2: LGHDT and YNNKEL (reference sequence). V was cut by 3 bases and J by 4 bases, with 4 bases left in between. As DNA, the CDR3 is TGTGCCAGCAGCCAGTCCGGAAACACCATATATTTT. Its protein product is CASSQSGNTIYF.

This clonotype was seen ten or more times. The J gene is TRBJ2-7, the V gene TRBV2; possibly TRBD1 or TRBD2 for D (5 bases each). Germline V lookup: CDR1 SNHLY, CDR2 FYNNEI. V gave up 7 bases and J gave up 1 base, with 14 bases separating them. The CDR3 totals 14 residues. This CDR3 is CASTRNGASYEQYF. In DNA form, the CDR3 reads TGTGCCAGCACACGGAACGGGGCTTCCTACGAGCAGTACTTC.

The genes are TRBV5-1 and TRBJ2-3, with a possible D match to TRBD1 (7 bases). The V gene's germline CDR1 is SGHRS and CDR2 YFSETQ. The germline V and J ends were trimmed by 0 bases and 5 bases, with 16 bases remaining between them. This CDR3 is built from 16 residues. The CDR3 coding sequence is TGCGCCAGCAGCTTGGCCGGGGCAGGGGGGCAAGATACGCAGTATTTT. This codes for CASSLAGAGGQDTQYF.

This clonotype has a count of ten or more. The rearrangement links TRBV6-1 to TRBJ2-1; a possible D gene is TRBD2 (6 bases). CDR1 and CDR2 from the germline V gene are MNHNS and SASEGT. The V end lost 8 bases, the J end lost 0 bases, and 8 bases lay between the germline ends. The CDR3 runs 13 residues. The CDR3 sequence is CASSRGSYNEQFF. The DNA of the CDR3 is TGTGCCAGCTCGCGGGGCTCCTACAATGAGCAGTTCTTC.

At least ten counts were recorded for this clonotype. The chain couples TRBV28 to TRBJ1-5, with a possible D match to TRBD1 (5 bases). V was clipped by 2 bases and J by 2 bases, with 13 bases between them. CDR3 length: 16 amino acids. Germline CDR1 is MDHEN and CDR2 is SYDVKM. CDR3 in DNA: TGTGCCAGCAGTTTAGTGTCGGGAGGGGGCAATCAGCCCCAGCATTTT. Its translation: CASSLVSGGGNQPQHF.

There are many counts of this clonotype. This chain connects TRBV18 to TRBJ2-1; 12 bases fit TRBD2. V was pared by 4 bases and J by 1 base, with 8 bases of the junction left unmatched. The CDR3 is 18 amino acids. Germline values: CDR1 KGHSH, CDR2 LQKENI. CDR3 sequence: CASSLPLAGGPSYNEQFF. As DNA, the CDR3 is TGTGCCAGCTCACTACCCCTAGCGGGAGGGCCGTCCTACAATGAGCAGTTCTTC.

This clonotype has at least ten counts. This chain links TRBV6-2 or TRBV6-3 with TRBJ2-7, with D tentatively TRBD2 (7 bases). This CDR3 spans 14 amino acids. Trimming removed 7 bases from V and 2 bases from J, with 15 bases in between. The germline gives CDR1 MNHEY, CDR2 SVGEGT. In nucleotides, the CDR3 is TGTGCCAGCACCACGAGGGGGGGGCCCTACGAGCAGTACTTC. Residues: CASTTRGGPYEQYF.

The table lists this clonotype with many counts. The chain combines TRBV5-1 with TRBJ2-7; tentatively, D is TRBD2 (7 bases). V dropped 4 bases and J dropped 9 bases, with 20 bases sitting between them. Looked up from germline, CDR1 is SGHRS and CDR2 is YFSETQ. The CDR3 extends over 14 amino acids. The CDR3 loop is CASSPRGGFLAQYF. The CDR3 bases are TGCGCCAGCAGCCCCCGCGGGGGCTTTTTAGCGCAGTACTTC.

V is TRBV28 and J is TRBJ2-5; perhaps TRBD2 as D (6 bases). Per germline, CDR1 MDHEN and CDR2 SYDVKM. Deletions cut 1 base from V and 5 bases from J, with 14 bases between. This CDR3 comprises 15 residues. In DNA, the CDR3 is TGTGCCAGCAGTTTATTCGGGAGACCTAGGGAGACCCAGTACTTC. This encodes CASSLFGRPRETQYF.

This clonotype was detected only a few times. This rearrangement joins TRBV15 to TRBJ1-3, with TRBD1 matching 8 bases. J was trimmed by 2 bases and V by 5 bases; bases with no gene match: 8. The CDR3 has 16 amino acids. From germline, CDR1 is LNHNV and CDR2 YYDKDF (reference sequence). CDR3 in amino acids: CATSGYDRGTGNTIYF. The CDR3 region has the DNA TGTGCCACCAGCGGATACGACAGGGGCACTGGAAACACCATATATTTT.

This clonotype appeared many times. The chain employs TRBV9 and TRBJ2-7; 8 bases line up with TRBD1. CDR1 and CDR2 (germline): SGDLS, YYNGEE. The CDR3 loop spans 15 amino acids. With V trimmed by 3 bases and J by 0 bases, 5 bases remained unmatched. The CDR3 DNA reads TGTGCCAGCAGCGCCCGGACAGGGAGCTCCTACGAGCAGTACTTC. Translating gives CASSARTGSSYEQYF.

CDR3 amino acids: CASTESQGPANYGYTF. The CDR3 bases are TGTGCCAGCACCGAAAGCCAGGGCCCTGCCAACTATGGCTACACCTTC. The V and J genes are TRBV6-2 or TRBV6-3 and TRBJ1-2; the D gene is possibly TRBD1 (5 bases). This CDR3 is built from 16 residues. Germline V gives CDR1 MNHEY, CDR2 SVGEGT. V lost 7 bases, J lost 2 bases, and 20 bases lay in between.

This clonotype was found a few times. The genes are TRBV29-1 and TRBJ2-7; TRBD1 is a possible D gene (5 bases). CDR1 is SQVTM, CDR2 ANQGSEA, per germline. The CDR3 sequence is 13 residues long. V was clipped by 5 bases and J by 0 bases, with 11 bases between them. In DNA, the CDR3 is TGCAGCGTTACAGGACCGACCTCCTACGAGCAGTACTTC. Amino acid sequence: CSVTGPTSYEQYF.

This chain uses TRBV6-1 with TRBJ2-1; tentatively, D is TRBD2 (5 bases). Germline CDR1 MNHNS, CDR2 SASEGT. CDR3 length: 12 amino acids. Deletions cut 4 bases from V and 10 bases from J, with 11 bases between. This CDR3 is CASSGAGSEQFF. The CDR3 coding sequence is TGTGCCAGCAGTGGGGCGGGCTCGGAGCAGTTCTTC.

This clonotype was seen many times. The chain uses TRBV20-1 and TRBJ2-5; TRBD1 aligns across 11 bases. The CDR3 runs to 14 residues. V lost 6 bases to trimming and J lost 5 bases; unmatched junction nucleotides: 8. Germline assignment: CDR1 DFQATT and CDR2 SNEGSKA (reference sequence). CDR3 in amino acids: CSAPDRGLRETQYF. In nucleotides, the CDR3 is TGCAGTGCACCGGACAGGGGGCTGCGGGAGACCCAGTACTTC.

This clonotype was seen ten or more times. The genes are TRBV3-1 and TRBJ1-1, with a weak D call TRBD1 (5 bases). The V and J ends lost 3 bases and 1 base respectively, with 9 bases between them. This CDR3 is built from 14 residues. Germline assignment: CDR1 LGHDT and CDR2 YNNKEL (reference sequence). The CDR3 region has the DNA TGTGCCAGCAGCCAGAACAGGCGGAACACTGAAGCTTTCTTT. This encodes CASSQNRRNTEAFF.

This clonotype was seen only a few times. The chain has TRBV24-1 and TRBJ2-3, with TRBD2 matching over 14 bases. Germline V CDR1 and CDR2: KGHDR, SFDVKD. This CDR3 is built from 17 residues. V lost 4 bases, J lost 3 bases, and 5 bases stayed unmatched. The CDR3 protein is CATSDPGTSGSTDTQYF. The CDR3, as DNA: TGTGCCACCAGTGACCCCGGGACTAGCGGGAGTACAGATACGCAGTATTTT.

The chain couples TRBV9 to TRBJ1-6; the D gene is possibly TRBD1 (6 bases). The germline CDR1 and CDR2 sequences are SGDLS and YYNGEE. The V gene lost 4 bases and the J gene lost 7 bases, with 15 bases spanning the gap. This CDR3 is built from 15 residues. The CDR3 nucleotides are TGTGCCAGCAGCCAAGACAGGTCGCCAAATTCACCCCTCCACTTT. Translated: CASSQDRSPNSPLHF.

There are many counts of this clonotype. The chain recombines TRBV24-1 with TRBJ2-7; no reliable D call. Germline V gene data show CDR1 as KGHDR and CDR2 as SFDVKD. CDR3 size: 15 residues. The ends were cut back, 5 bases at V and 2 bases at J, with 15 bases in the middle. The CDR3 DNA is TGTGCCACCAGTGCCTTCCACGACGGAGCCTACGAGCAGTACTTC. The encoded protein is CATSAFHDGAYEQYF.

The gene calls are TRBV4-1 and TRBJ2-7, with D perhaps matching TRBD1 (6 bases). Germline V gives CDR1 MGHRA, CDR2 YSYEKL. The CDR3 spans 14 residues. With 3 bases removed from V and 3 bases from J, the gap between germline ends came to 12 bases. The CDR3 nucleotides read TGCGCCAGCAGCCAGCAGGGGCTTTTCTACGAGCAGTACTTC. It yields the protein CASSQQGLFYEQYF.

This clonotype was counted at least ten times. The gene calls are TRBV6-1 and TRBJ2-5, with 10 bases matching TRBD1. The CDR3 totals 12 residues. The V segment lost 6 bases and the J segment 5 bases; nucleotides outside the gene matches: 0. Germline values: CDR1 MNHNS, CDR2 SASEGT. In nucleotides, the CDR3 is TGTGCCAGCAGGGGACAGGGGGAGACCCAGTACTTC. Amino acids: CASRGQGETQYF.

A word on this clonotype: Since a much larger clone is just one base distant, this may be a read error. The chain recombines TRBV28 with TRBJ1-5; D perhaps matches TRBD1 (6 bases). The CDR3 sequence is 16 residues long. V was cut by 2 bases and J by 3 bases, with 14 bases left in between. Germline CDR1 reads MDHEN; CDR2 reads SYDVKM. The CDR3 region has the DNA TGTGCCAGCAGTTTAACTCGGACAGCTTACAATCAGCCCCAGCATTTT. It is translated as CASSLTRTAYNQPQHF. Full variable domain (rest looked up from reference TRBV28 and TRBJ1-5): DVKVTQSSRYLVKRTGEKVFLECVQDMDHENMFWYRQDPGLGLRLIYFSYDVKMKEKGDIPEGYSVSREKKERFSLILESASTNQTSMYLCASSLTRTAYNQPQHFGDGTRLSIL.

This clonotype has more than one count but fewer than ten. The chain employs TRBV6-1 and TRBJ1-2; D call uncertain. CDR1 and CDR2 from the germline V gene are MNHNS and SASEGT. The CDR3 extends over 12 amino acids. Trimming took 4 bases from V and 6 from J, leaving 9 bases between them. CDR3 region: CASSGQMDGYTF. The DNA of the CDR3 is TGTGCCAGCAGTGGTCAAATGGATGGCTACACCTTC.

Only a few counts were recorded for this clonotype. One end of the junction varies from germline; a read error may be responsible. The chain links TRBV7-9 to TRBJ1-2; TRBD1 matches 10 bases. The CDR3 runs 13 residues. Germline V gives CDR1 SEHNR, CDR2 FQNEAQ (reference sequence). The CDR3 DNA reads TGTGCCAGCAGTTTAGACAGGGGGCTTGGCTACACCTTC. Protein sequence: CASSLDRGLGYTF.

This clonotype turned up a few times. The chain carries TRBV30 and TRBJ1-3, with D unclear. The length of the CDR3 is 13 residues. V was cut by 2 bases and J by 0 bases, with 5 bases left in between. Germline loops: CDR1 GTSNPN, CDR2 SVGIG (reference sequence). The CDR3 sequence is CAWSHSSGNTIYF. As DNA, the CDR3 is TGTGCCTGGAGTCACAGCTCTGGAAACACCATATATTTT.

This clonotype was counted at least ten times. This rearrangement joins TRBV24-1 to TRBJ2-5; D is tentatively TRBD1 or TRBD2 (6 bases each). V gave up 1 base and J gave up 4 bases, with 12 bases separating them. Germline CDR1 and CDR2: KGHDR and SFDVKD. The CDR3 is 15 amino acids. DNA for the CDR3: TGTGCCACCAGTGATTTTGCCGGGGGCCGAGAGACCCAGTACTTC. This encodes CATSDFAGGRETQYF.

The chain combines TRBV4-1 with TRBJ2-5; TRBD2 is a possible D gene (6 bases). Germline V lookup: CDR1 MGHRA, CDR2 YSYEKL. The V end was cut by 3 bases, the J end by 4 bases, with 18 bases between. The CDR3 contains 16 residues. The CDR3 nucleotides are TGCGCCAGCAGCCAGGCCGGCGGAGGGGTAGGAGAGACCCAGTACTTC. It yields the protein CASSQAGGGVGETQYF.

This clonotype was seen repeatedly, ten times or more. This rearrangement joins TRBV12-3 or TRBV12-4 to TRBJ2-1; 7 bases are shared with TRBD2. Losses at the gene ends were 5 bases for V and 9 bases for J; bases not matched to a gene: 7. The CDR3 loop spans 13 amino acids. The CDR3 DNA reads as TGTGCCAGCAGTAAGGGAGGGCCGGGTGAGCAGTTCTTC. Residues: CASSKGGPGEQFF.

This clonotype was found a few times. This chain links TRBV5-1 with TRBJ2-7, with D hard to call. Germline CDR1 is SGHRS and CDR2 is YFSETQ. The V gene lost 4 bases and the J gene lost 6 bases, with 11 bases spanning the gap. The CDR3 totals 12 residues. The CDR3 region is CASSTGVGEQYF. For the CDR3, the DNA is TGCGCCAGCAGCACTGGGGTCGGCGAGCAGTACTTC.

Many counts were recorded for this clonotype. One end of the junction does not line up with germline, which may come from a read error. V usage is TRBV28 and J usage is TRBJ2-5, with TRBD1 as a possible D gene (5 bases). The CDR3 runs 13 residues. Per germline, CDR1 MDHEN and CDR2 SYDVKM. In DNA form, the CDR3 reads TGTGCCAGCAGTTTTAAGGGGCAAGGGACCCAGTACTTC. It translates to CASSFKGQGTQYF.